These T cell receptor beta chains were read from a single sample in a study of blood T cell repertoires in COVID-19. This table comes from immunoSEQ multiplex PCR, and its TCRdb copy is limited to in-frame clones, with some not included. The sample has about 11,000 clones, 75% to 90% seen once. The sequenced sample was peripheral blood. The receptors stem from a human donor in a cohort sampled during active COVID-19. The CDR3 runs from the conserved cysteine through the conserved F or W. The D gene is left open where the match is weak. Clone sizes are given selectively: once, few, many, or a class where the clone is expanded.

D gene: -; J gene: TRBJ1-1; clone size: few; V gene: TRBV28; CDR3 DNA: TGTGCCAGCAGGGCAGGGTCAAGTTATTGTCACTTT; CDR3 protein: CASRAGSSYCHF
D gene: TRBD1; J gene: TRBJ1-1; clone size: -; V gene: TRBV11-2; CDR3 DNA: TGTGCCAGCAGCCTCAGGGGGGACGGATACACTGAAGCTTTCTTT; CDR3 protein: CASSLRGDGYTEAFF
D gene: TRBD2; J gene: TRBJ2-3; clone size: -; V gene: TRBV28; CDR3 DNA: TGTGCCAGCAGTTCCCCTAGCGGGCCGAGCACAGATACGCAGTATTTT; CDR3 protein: CASSSPSGPSTDTQYF
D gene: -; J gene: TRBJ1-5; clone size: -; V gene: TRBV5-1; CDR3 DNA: TGCGCCAGCAGCAGTGACGGCAGGGGACCCCAGCATTTT; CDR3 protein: CASSSDGRGPQHF
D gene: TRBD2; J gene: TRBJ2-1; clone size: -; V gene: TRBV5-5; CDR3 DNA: TGTGCCAGCAGCCAACTCCATAGCGGGAGTAACAATGAGCAGTTCTTC; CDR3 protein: CASSQLHSGSNNEQFF
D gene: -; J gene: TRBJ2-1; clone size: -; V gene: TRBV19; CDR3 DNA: TGTGCCAGTAGTATTTCTGGGGAGCTATACAATGAGCAGTTCTTC; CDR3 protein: CASSISGELYNEQFF
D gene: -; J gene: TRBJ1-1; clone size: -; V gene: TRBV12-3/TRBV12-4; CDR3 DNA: TGTGCCAGCAGCCGGGGGGGAAACACTGAAGCTTTCTTT; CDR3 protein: CASSRGGNTEAFF
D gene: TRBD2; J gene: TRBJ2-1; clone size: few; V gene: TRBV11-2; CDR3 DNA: TGTGCCAGCAGCTTACTTTTCCTAGCGGGTGACAATGAGCAGTTCTTC; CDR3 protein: CASSLLFLAGDNEQFF
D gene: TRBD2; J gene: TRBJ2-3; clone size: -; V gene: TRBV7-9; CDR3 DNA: TGTGCCAGCAGCTTTGATAGCGGGAGTGATACGCAGTATTTT; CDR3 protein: CASSFDSGSDTQYF
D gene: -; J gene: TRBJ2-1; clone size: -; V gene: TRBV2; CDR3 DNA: TGTGCCAGCAGTACTTCAACAGACAATGAGCAGTTCTTC; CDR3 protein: CASSTSTDNEQFF
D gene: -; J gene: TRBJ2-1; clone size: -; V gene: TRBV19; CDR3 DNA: TGTGCCAGTAGTGCCAGGGGTTACAATGAGCAGTTCTTC; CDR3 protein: CASSARGYNEQFF
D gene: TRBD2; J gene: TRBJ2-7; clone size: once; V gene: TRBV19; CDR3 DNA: TGTGCCAGTAAACCCCGGACTAGCGGGAGCGACGAGCAGTACTTC; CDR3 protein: CASKPRTSGSDEQYF
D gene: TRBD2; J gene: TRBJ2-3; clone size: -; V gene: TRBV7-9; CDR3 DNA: TGTGCCAGCAGCCCACGAGGGGGACTAGGCATTAATACGCAGTATTTT; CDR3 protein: CASSPRGGLGINTQYF
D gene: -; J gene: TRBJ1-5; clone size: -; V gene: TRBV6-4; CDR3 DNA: TGTGCCAGCAGTGTTGAGGCCGCCGGGCCCCAGCATTTT; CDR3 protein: CASSVEAAGPQHF
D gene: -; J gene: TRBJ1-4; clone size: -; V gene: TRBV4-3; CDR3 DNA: TGCGCCAGCAGCCAAGAGGGCAGGGGATATGAAAAACTGTTTTTT; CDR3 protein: CASSQEGRGYEKLFF
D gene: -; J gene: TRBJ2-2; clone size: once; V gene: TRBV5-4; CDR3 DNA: TGTGCCAGCAGCTTGGCCCGGAGGGACAGCTCGAACACCGGGGAGCTGTTTTTT; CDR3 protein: CASSLARRDSSNTGELFF
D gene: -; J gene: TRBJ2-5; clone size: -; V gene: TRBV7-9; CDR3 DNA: TGTGCCAGCAGCGCCCCCCTAGCGCAAGAGACCCAGTACTTC; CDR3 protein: CASSAPLAQETQYF
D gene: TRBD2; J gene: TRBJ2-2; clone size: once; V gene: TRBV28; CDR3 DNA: TGTGCCAGCAGTCCTAGCGGGAGTTGGACCGGGGAGCTGTTTTTT; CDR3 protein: CASSPSGSWTGELFF
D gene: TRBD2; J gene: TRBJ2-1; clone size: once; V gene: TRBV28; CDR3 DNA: TGTGCCAGCAGTTTATGGGGACTAGCGAAAATAACTAATGAGCAGTTCTTC; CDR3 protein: CASSLWGLAKITNEQFF
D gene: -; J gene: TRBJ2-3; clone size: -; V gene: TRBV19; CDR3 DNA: TGTGCCAGTAGTCCCGGAGTTGCAATCACAGATACGCAGTATTTT; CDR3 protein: CASSPGVAITDTQYF
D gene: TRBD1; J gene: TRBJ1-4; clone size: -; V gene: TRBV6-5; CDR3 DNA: TGTGCCAGCAGTTACACGACAGGGGGCGACGAAAAACTGTTTTTT; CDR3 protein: CASSYTTGGDEKLFF
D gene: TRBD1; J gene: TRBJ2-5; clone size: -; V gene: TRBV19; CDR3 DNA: TGTGCCAGTAGAAAGGGGGCGGGAGAGACCCAGTACTTC; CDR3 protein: CASRKGAGETQYF